This T cell receptor beta chain was recovered during a study of OX40 agonist ivuxolimab in advanced cancers. At the level of the study: Treatment of patients was with ivuxolimab, an agonistic anti-OX40 (CD134) antibody. Patients were infused with ivuxolimab every 2 weeks at 0.01 to 10 mg/kg.

Per germline, CDR1 SGHTA and CDR2 FQGNSA. Trimming removed 5 bases at V and 1 base at J, with 18 bases between. The CDR3 contains 17 residues. Generated by immunoSEQ multiplex PCR, the TCRdb table keeps only in-frame clones and is missing some. The sample consists of more than 65,000 clones, 85% of them appearing once. Autoimmune disease history or systemic immunosuppression led to patients being barred. The source is an adult with an advanced solid tumor such as melanoma, head and neck, liver or kidney cancer. The sequencing here drew on CD4+ or CD8+ T cells sorted from blood, taken in a trial of the OX40 agonist ivuxolimab. The rearrangement links TRBV7-2 to TRBJ1-5; D call uncertain. CDR3 nucleotides: TGTGCCAGCAGCACTGCGATGGGTTTTCGGAGCAATCAGCCCCAGCATTTT. Amino acid sequence: CASSTAMGFRSNQPQHF. Based on the CDR3 plus reference TRBV7-2 and TRBJ1-5, the full variable domain is GAGVSQSPSNKVTEKGKDVELRCDPISGHTALYWYRQSLGQGLEFLIYFQGNSAPDKSGLPSDRFSAERTGGSVSTLTIQRTQQEDSAVYLCASSTAMGFRSNQPQHFGDGTRLSIL.